This T cell receptor beta chain originates from a study of T cells in localized non-small cell lung cancer. Clones were read by immunoSEQ multiplex PCR, and TCRdb kept only the in-frame ones, dropping some. The sample carries around 25,000 clones, more than 85% recorded once. Whole-study results and caveats: Among blood samples, higher T cell density accompanied longer overall survival. Within adjacent lung there appeared a median around 60 of the top 100 tumor clones. Only one tumor region went through sequencing, so heterogeneity may still be there.

CDR1 and CDR2 from the germline V gene are SGHAT and FQDESV (reference sequence). The V end lost 4 bases, the J end lost 6 bases, and 10 bases lay between the germline ends. The CDR3 has 13 amino acids. This clone was seen only once. The antigen remains unidentified. The chain recombines TRBV11-1 with TRBJ1-3; weak D call: TRBD1 (5 bases). The TCR originated in a man between 40 and 69 years old with stage III squamous cell lung carcinoma. The sequencing here drew on peripheral blood, taken before any cancer treatment. The CDR3 coding sequence is TGTGCCAGCAGCTCTGGACATTCAAACACCATATATTTT. It is translated as CASSSGHSNTIYF.